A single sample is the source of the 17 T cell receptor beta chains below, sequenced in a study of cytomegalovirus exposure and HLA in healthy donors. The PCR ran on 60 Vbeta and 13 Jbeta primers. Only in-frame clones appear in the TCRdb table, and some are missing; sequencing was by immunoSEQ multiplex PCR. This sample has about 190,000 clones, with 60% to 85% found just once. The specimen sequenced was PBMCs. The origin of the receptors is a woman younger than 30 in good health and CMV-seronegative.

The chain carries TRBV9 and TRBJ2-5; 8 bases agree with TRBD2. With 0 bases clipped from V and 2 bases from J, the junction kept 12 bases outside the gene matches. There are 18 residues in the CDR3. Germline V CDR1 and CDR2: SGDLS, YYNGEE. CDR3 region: CASSVGETGGGPQETQYF. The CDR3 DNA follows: TGTGCCAGCAGCGTAGGGGAAACGGGGGGGGGCCCACAAGAGACCCAGTACTTC.

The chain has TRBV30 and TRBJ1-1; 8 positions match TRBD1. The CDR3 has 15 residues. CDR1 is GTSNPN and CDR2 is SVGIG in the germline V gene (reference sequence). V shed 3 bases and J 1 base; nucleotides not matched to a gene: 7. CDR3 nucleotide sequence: TGTGCCTGGAGACCAGGGGGCCTTCGGAACACTGAAGCTTTCTTT. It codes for CAWRPGGLRNTEAFF.

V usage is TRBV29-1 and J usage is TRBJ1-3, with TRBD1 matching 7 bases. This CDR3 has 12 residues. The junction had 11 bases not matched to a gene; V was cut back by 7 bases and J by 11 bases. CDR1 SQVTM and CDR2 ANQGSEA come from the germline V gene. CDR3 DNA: TGCAGCGCTGGGACAGAGAAGGGGGCCATATATTTT. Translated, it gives CSAGTEKGAIYF. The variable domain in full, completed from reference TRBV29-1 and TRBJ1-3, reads SAVISQKPSRDICQRGTSLTIQCQVDSQVTMMFWYRQQPGQSLTLIATANQGSEATYESGFVIDKFPISRPNLTFSTLTVSNMSPEDSSIYLCSAGTEKGAIYFGEGSWLTVV.

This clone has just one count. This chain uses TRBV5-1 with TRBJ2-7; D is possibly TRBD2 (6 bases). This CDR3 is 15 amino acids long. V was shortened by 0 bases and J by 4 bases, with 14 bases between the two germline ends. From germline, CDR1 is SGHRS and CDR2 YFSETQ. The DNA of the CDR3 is TGCGCCAGCAGCTTGGCCACGGGAGATTCTTACGAGCAGTACTTC. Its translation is CASSLATGDSYEQYF.

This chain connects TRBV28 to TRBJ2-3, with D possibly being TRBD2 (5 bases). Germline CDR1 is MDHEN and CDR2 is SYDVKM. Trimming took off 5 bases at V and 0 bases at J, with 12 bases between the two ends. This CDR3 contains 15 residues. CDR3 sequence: CASSVRRASTDTQYF. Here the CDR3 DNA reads TGTGCCAGCAGTGTCCGGCGGGCTAGCACAGATACGCAGTATTTT.

CDR3: CAYTSGSAYNEQFF. The DNA for the CDR3 is TGTGCCTATACTAGCGGGAGTGCCTACAATGAGCAGTTCTTC. This chain connects TRBV30 to TRBJ2-1; 11 bases are a match to TRBD2. There are 14 residues in the CDR3. V lost 7 bases to trimming and J lost 2 bases; unmatched junction nucleotides: 4. The germline CDR1 and CDR2 sequences are GTSNPN and SVGIG (reference sequence). Complete variable domain (other parts from reference TRBV30 and TRBJ2-1): SQTIHQWPATLVQPVGSPLSLECTVEGTSNPNLYWYRQAAGRGLQLLFYSVGIGQISSEVPQNLSASRPQDRQFILSSKKLLLSDSGFYLCAYTSGSAYNEQFFGPGTRLTVL.

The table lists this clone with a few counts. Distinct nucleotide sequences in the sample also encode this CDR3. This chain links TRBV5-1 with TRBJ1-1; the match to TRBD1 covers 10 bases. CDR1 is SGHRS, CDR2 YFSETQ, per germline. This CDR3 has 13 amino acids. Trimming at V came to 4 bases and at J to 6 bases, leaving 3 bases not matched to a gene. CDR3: CASSLDRGPEAFF. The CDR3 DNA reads TGCGCCAGCAGCCTCGACAGGGGGCCTGAAGCTTTCTTT. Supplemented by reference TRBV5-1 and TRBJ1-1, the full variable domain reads KAGVTQTPRYLIKTRGQQVTLSCSPISGHRSVSWYQQTPGQGLQFLFEYFSETQRNKGNFPGRFSGRQFSNSRSEMNVSTLELGDSALYLCASSLDRGPEAFFGQGTRLTVV.

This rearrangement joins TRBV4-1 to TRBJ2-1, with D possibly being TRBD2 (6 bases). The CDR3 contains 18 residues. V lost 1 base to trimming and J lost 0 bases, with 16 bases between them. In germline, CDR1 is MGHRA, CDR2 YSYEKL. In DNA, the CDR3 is TGCGCCAGCAGCCAAGTTTCGGGCGGGGTCAGCTCCTACAATGAGCAGTTCTTC. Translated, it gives CASSQVSGGVSSYNEQFF.

In DNA, the CDR3 is TGTGCCAGCAGCTTATTTTTCGGGACAGGGGGCCCAATAGGTGAAAAACTGTTTTTT. It translates to CASSLFFGTGGPIGEKLFF. The chain is built from TRBV11-2 and TRBJ1-4; 12 positions match TRBD1. Germline values: CDR1 SGHAT, CDR2 FQNNGV. This CDR3 region has 19 residues. V dropped 2 bases and J dropped 7; count of bases not matched to a gene: 14.

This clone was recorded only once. The CDR3 DNA sequence: TGTGCCAGCAGACCCGGGACAGGGATTTTTGATACGCAGTATTTT. Protein product: CASRPGTGIFDTQYF. This chain links TRBV5-6 with TRBJ2-3; 9 positions match TRBD1. The CDR3 length is 15 residues. From germline, CDR1 is SGHDT and CDR2 YYEEEE. V lost 5 bases to trimming and J lost 6 bases; unmatched junction nucleotides: 10.

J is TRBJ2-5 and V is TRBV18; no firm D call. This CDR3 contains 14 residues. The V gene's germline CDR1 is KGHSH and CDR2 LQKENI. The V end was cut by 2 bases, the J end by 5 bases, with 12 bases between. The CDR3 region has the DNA TGTGCCAGCTCACCAGGGTTCACGAGGGAGACCCAGTACTTC. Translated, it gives CASSPGFTRETQYF.

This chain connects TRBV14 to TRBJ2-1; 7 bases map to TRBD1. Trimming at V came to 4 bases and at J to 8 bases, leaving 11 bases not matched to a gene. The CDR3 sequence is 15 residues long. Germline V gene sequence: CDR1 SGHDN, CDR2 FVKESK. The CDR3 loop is CASSPRQGSSHEQFF. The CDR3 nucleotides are TGTGCCAGCAGCCCCCGACAGGGAAGTAGCCATGAGCAGTTCTTC.

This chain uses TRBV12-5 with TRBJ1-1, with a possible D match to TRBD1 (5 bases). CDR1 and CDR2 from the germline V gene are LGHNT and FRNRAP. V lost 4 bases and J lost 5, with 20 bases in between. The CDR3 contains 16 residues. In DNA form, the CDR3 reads TGTGCTAGTGGTTACATAGGGGATTTAGGGCGTACTGAAGCTTTCTTT. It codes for CASGYIGDLGRTEAFF.

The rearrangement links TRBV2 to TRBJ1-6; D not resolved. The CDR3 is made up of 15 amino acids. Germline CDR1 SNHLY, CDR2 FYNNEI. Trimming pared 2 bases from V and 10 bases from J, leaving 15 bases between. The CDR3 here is CASSESLDGGSPLHF. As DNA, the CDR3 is TGTGCCAGCAGTGAATCTCTGGACGGAGGGTCACCCCTCCACTTT.

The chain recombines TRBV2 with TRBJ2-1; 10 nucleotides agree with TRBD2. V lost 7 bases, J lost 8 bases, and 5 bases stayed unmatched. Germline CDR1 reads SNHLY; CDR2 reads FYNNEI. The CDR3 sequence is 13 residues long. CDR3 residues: CASKSGGDDEQFF. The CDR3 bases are TGTGCCAGCAAAAGCGGGGGGGACGATGAGCAGTTCTTC.

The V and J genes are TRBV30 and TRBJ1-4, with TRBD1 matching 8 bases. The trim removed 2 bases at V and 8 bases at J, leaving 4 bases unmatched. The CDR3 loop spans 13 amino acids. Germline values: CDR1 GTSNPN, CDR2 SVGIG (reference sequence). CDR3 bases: TGTGCCTGGAGTCAGGGGGCGTCAGAAAAACTGTTTTTT. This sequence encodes CAWSQGASEKLFF. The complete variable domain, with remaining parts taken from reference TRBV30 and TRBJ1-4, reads SQTIHQWPATLVQPVGSPLSLECTVEGTSNPNLYWYRQAAGRGLQLLFYSVGIGQISSEVPQNLSASRPQDRQFILSSKKLLLSDSGFYLCAWSQGASEKLFFGSGTQLSVL.

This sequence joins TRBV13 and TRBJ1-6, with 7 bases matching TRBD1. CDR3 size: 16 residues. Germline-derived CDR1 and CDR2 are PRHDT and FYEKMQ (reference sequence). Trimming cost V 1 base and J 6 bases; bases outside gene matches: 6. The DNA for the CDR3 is TGTGCCAGCAGCTTAGAACAGGGGCGTTCTAATTCACCCCTCCACTTT. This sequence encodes CASSLEQGRSNSPLHF.